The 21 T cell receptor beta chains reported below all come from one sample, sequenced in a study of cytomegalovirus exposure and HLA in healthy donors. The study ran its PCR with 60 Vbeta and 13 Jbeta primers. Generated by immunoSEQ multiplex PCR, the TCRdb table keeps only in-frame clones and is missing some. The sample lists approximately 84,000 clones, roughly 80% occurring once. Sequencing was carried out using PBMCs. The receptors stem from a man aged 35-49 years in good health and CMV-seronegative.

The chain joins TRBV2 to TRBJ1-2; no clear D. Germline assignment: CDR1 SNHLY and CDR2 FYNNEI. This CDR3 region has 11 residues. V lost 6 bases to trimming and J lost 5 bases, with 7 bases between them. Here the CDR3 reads CASREEYGYTF. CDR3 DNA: TGTGCCAGCAGGGAGGAATATGGCTACACCTTC.

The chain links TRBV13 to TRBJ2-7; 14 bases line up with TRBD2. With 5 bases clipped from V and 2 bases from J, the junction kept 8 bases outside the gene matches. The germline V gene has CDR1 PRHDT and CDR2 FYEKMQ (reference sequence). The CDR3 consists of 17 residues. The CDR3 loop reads CASSEGLAGDLTYEQYF. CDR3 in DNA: TGTGCCAGCAGCGAGGGACTAGCGGGAGACCTCACCTACGAGCAGTACTTC.

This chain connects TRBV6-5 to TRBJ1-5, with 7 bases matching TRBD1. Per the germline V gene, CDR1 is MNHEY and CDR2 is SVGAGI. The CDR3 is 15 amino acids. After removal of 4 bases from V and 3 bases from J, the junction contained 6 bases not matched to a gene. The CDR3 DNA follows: TGTGCCAGCAGTTCCGGGACAGCTTTCAATCAGCCCCAGCATTTT. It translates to CASSSGTAFNQPQHF.

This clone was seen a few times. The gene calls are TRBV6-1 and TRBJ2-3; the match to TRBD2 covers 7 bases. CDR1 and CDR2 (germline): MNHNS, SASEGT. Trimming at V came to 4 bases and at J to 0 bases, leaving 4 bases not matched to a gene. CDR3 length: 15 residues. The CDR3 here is CASSARGISTDTQYF. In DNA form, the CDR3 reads TGTGCCAGCAGTGCGCGGGGGATTAGCACAGATACGCAGTATTTT.

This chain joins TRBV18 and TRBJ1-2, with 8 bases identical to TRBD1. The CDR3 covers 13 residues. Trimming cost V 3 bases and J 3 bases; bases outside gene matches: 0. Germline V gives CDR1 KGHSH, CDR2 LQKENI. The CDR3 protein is CASSPGQDYGYTF. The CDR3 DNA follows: TGTGCCAGCTCACCGGGACAGGACTATGGCTACACCTTC.

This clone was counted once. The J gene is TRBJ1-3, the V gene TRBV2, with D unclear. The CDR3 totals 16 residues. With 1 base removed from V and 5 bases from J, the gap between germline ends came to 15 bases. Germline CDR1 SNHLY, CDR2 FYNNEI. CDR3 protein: CASSEGTAQRRNTIYF. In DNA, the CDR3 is TGTGCCAGCAGTGAAGGTACAGCTCAACGTAGAAACACCATATATTTT. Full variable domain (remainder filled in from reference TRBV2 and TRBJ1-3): EPEVTQTPSHQVTQMGQEVILRCVPISNHLYFYWYRQILGQKVEFLVSFYNNEISEKSEIFDDQFSVERPDGSNFTLKIRSTKLEDSAMYFCASSEGTAQRRNTIYFGEGSWLTVV.

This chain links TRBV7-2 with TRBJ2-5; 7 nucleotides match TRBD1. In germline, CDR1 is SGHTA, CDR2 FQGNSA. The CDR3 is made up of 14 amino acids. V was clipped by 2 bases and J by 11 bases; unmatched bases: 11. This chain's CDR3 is CASSLRPRQGEQYF. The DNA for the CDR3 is TGTGCCAGCAGCTTAAGGCCTAGACAGGGAGAGCAGTACTTC.

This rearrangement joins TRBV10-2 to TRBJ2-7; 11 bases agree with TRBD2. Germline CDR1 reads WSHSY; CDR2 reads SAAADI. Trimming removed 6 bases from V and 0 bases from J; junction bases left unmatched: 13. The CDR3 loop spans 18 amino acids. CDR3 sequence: CASRPPTSGVSSSYEQYF. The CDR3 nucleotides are TGCGCCAGCAGACCCCCGACTAGCGGGGTTTCAAGCTCCTACGAGCAGTACTTC.

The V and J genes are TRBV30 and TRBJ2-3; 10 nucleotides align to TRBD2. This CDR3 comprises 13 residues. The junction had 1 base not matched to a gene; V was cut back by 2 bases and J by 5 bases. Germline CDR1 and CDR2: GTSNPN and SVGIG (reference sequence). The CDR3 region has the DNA TGTGCCTGGAGTCAGCGGGAGGGAGATACGCAGTATTTT. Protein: CAWSQREGDTQYF.

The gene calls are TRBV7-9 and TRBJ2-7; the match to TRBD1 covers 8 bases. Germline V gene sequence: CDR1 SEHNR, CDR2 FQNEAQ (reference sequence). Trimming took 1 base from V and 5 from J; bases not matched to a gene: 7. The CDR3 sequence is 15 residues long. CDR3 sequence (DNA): TGTGCCAGCAGCTTAGTTGGACAGGGTAGCAACGAGCAGTACTTC. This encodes CASSLVGQGSNEQYF. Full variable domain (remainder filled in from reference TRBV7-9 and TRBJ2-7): DTGVSQNPRHKITKRGQNVTFRCDPISEHNRLYWYRQTLGQGPEFLTYFQNEAQLEKSRLLSDRFSAERPKGSFSTLEIQRTEQGDSAMYLCASSLVGQGSNEQYFGPGTRLTVT.

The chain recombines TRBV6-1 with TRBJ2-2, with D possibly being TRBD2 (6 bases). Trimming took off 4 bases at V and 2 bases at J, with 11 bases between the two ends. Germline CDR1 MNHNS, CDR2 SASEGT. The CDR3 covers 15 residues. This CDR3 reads CASSAFSGNTGELFF. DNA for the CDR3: TGTGCCAGCAGTGCCTTTAGCGGAAACACCGGGGAGCTGTTTTTT.

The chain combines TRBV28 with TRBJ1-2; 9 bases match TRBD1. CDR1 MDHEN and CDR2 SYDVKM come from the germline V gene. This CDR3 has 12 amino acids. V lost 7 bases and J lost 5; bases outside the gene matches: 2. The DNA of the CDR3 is TGTGCCAGCACTGGGACAGGGTATGGCTACACCTTC. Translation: CASTGTGYGYTF.

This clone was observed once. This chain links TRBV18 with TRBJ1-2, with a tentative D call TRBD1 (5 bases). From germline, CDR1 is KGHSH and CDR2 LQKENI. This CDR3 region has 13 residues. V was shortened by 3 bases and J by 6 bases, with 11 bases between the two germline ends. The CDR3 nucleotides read TGTGCCAGCTCACCCAGAGGAGGGGATGGCTACACCTTC. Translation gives CASSPRGGDGYTF.

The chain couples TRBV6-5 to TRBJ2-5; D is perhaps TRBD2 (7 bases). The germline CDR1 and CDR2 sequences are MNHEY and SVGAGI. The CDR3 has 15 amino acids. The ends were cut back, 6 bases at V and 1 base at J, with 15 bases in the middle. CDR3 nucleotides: TGTGCCAGCAGGGAGCCCCGGGGGGCCCAAGAGACCCAGTACTTC. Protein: CASREPRGAQETQYF.

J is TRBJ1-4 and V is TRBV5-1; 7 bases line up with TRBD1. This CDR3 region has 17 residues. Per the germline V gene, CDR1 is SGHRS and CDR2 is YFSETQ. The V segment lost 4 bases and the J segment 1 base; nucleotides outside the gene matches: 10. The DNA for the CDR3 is TGCGCCAGCAGCCAAAATCCGACAGGGTTAACTAATGAAAAACTGTTTTTT. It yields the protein CASSQNPTGLTNEKLFF. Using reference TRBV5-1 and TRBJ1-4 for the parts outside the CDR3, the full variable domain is KAGVTQTPRYLIKTRGQQVTLSCSPISGHRSVSWYQQTPGQGLQFLFEYFSETQRNKGNFPGRFSGRQFSNSRSEMNVSTLELGDSALYLCASSQNPTGLTNEKLFFGSGTQLSVL.

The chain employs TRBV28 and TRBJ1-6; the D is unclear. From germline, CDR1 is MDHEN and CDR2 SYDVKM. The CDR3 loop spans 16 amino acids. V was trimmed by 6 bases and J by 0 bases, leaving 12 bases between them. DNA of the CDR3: TGTGCCAGCAGCCGTGCAACGAGCTCCTATAATTCACCCCTCCACTTT. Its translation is CASSRATSSYNSPLHF.

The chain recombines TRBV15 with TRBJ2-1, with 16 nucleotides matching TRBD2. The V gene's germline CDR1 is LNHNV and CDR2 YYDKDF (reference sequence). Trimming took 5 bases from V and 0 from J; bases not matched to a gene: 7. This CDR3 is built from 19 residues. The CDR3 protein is CATSHPGLAGGSSYNEQFF. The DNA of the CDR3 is TGTGCCACCAGCCACCCGGGACTAGCGGGGGGGAGCTCCTACAATGAGCAGTTCTTC.

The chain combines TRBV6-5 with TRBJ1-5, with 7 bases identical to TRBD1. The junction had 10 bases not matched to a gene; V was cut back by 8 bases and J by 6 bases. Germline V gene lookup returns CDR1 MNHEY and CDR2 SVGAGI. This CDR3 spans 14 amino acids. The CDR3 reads CASGYRGLGQPQHF. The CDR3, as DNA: TGTGCCAGCGGATACAGGGGATTGGGTCAGCCCCAGCATTTT.

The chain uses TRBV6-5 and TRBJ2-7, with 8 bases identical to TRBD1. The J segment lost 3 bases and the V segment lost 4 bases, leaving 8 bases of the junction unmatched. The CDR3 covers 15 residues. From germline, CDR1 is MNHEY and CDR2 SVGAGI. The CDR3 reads CASSSPLRGHYEQYF. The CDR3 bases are TGTGCCAGCAGTTCACCCCTCAGGGGGCACTACGAGCAGTACTTC.

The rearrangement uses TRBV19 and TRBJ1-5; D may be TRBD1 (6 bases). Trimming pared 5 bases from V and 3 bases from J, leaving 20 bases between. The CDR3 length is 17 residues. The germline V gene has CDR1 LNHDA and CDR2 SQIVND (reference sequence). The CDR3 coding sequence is TGTGCCAGTAGTGTCTTAGCCCAGGGGCAGATCAATCAGCCCCAGCATTTT. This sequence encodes CASSVLAQGQINQPQHF.

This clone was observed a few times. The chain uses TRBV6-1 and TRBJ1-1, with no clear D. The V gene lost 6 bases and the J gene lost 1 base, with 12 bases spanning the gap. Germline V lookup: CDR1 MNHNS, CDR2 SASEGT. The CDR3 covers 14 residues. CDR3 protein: CASRPPSGNTEAFF. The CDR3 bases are TGTGCCAGCAGGCCCCCTTCCGGGAACACTGAAGCTTTCTTT.